This T cell receptor beta chain originates from a study of blood T cells in healthy people across ages (dated by TCRdb to the mid-2010s). Notes on the research overall: In model experiments, template switching captured roughly one uniquely barcoded TCR beta cDNA molecule for every two T cells. Donors were grouped into four age groups: young (average approximately 15 years), middle-aged (39), aged (approximately 67) and long-lived (about 82). For two donors (one aged 18 to 30 and one aged 80 or older), the study analyzed two additional independent replicas of 1 million unique cDNA reads from the same blood draw. To avoid experimental bias, donors of different ages were randomly spread across the sequencing lanes. Using deep sequencing normalized with unique cDNA molecular identifiers, the study measured how TCR beta repertoire diversity changes with age. The paper as a whole reports these results and caveats: Because profiling used bulk unsorted PBMCs, naive and antigen-experienced compartments could not be compared conclusively. As age increased, observed TCR beta diversity per million T cells dropped in a roughly linear way, and a significant reduction was already evident by age roughly 36. Estimates of total diversity based on one million sequenced T cells were regarded as lower bounds and as underestimates. Donor CMV infection status was unknown, potentially confounding age-related changes in expanded clonotypes. Observed TCR beta diversity correlated strongly with the percentage of naive T cells measured by flow cytometry. Compared with the aged group, the long-lived group had more naive CD4+ T cells, fewer expanded clones and increased TCR diversity, suggesting age selection.

Compared with germline, V lacks 7 bases and J lacks 3 bases; bases without a gene match: 5. The CDR3 numbers 14 residues from cysteine through phenylalanine. CDR3 DNA only is kept here, 42 bases in frame from base 1. The germline V gene supplies CDR1 MDHEN and CDR2 SYDVKM. Receptor libraries were prepared by 5' RACE. A second PCR of about 7 to 12 cycles was run with a J-beta primer mix and a sample-barcoded 5' primer. A unique molecular identifier was introduced onto each TCR beta cDNA molecule by a template-switch 5' adaptor carrying 12 random nucleotides. Each sample yielded at least 3 million CDR3-containing paired-end reads. First-strand cDNA synthesis was performed from all RNA using the Mint cDNA synthesis kit, with priming by a TRBC-specific oligonucleotide. Following uracil-DNA glycosylase treatment, all cDNA underwent a first 18-cycle PCR with the universal primers M1SS and BC2_uni_R. For the original study's pipeline: For normalization, 1 million high-quality reads, each with a distinct molecular identifier, were randomly selected from each sample. Reads sharing molecular identifiers were discarded rather than binned into consensus sequences. MiTCR, run with a Q25 quality threshold and the strictest error-elimination algorithm, handled CDR3 identification, clonotype clustering and error correction. Lower-bound total TCR beta diversity was estimated with a nonparametric unseen species model using Euler transformation. TCRdb passed the public sequencing reads through fastp at Q25 and MiXCR, retaining productive beta sequences. Rows with a matching CDR3 protein are joined into one entry that keeps the most common DNA and genes. In this record, the V and J calls reflect TCRdb's handling and not the investigators' own analysis. For this sample the table gives 1,800,000 or so distinct CDR3 sequences, of which roughly two fifths were detected only once. The top ten clonotypes cover around 23% of the sample.

This clonotype was seen a handful of times. Its antigen specificity is not known. Base quality data are lacking; no much larger clone is found one base away. The donors were roughly 39 Caucasian individuals from Russia, aged roughly 6 to 90 years, who were systemically healthy. Each donor gave about 9.8 milliliters of peripheral blood, drawn into EDTA-treated Vacutainer tubes. Ficoll-Paque density-gradient centrifugation was used to isolate PBMCs, with at least 6 million obtained per sample. Trizol reagent was used to extract total RNA from PBMCs, with at least 5.5 micrograms per sample. For every donor, flow cytometry on a PBMC aliquot measured the percentage of naive CD45RAhigh/CD27high T cells.

The chain couples TRBV28 to TRBJ2-3; a stretch of 9 junction bases matches TRBD1. The sequence derives from a human donor in good health. Material: blood. The CDR3 is CASTGDRVTDTQYF. The nucleotides are TGTGCCAGCACCGGGGACAGGGTAACAGATACGCAGTATTTT.